This passage covers 26 T cell receptor beta chains from one sample sequenced in a study of blood T cell repertoires in COVID-19. Using immunoSEQ multiplex PCR, the repertoire was profiled, and TCRdb retains in-frame clones only, with some absent. The sample carries some 300,000 clones, about 87% recorded once. Sample: peripheral blood. These receptors all come from a man between 65 and 85 years old with acute or convalescent COVID-19.

This clone was seen a single time. V usage is TRBV5-6 and J usage is TRBJ1-5; D is ambiguous. The CDR3 runs 17 residues. Germline V CDR1 and CDR2: SGHDT, YYEEEE. Trimming shortened V by 0 bases and J by 0 bases, and 13 bases separated the two germline ends. In nucleotides, the CDR3 is TGTGCCAGCAGCTTGGGGCTCCCAAAATATAGCAATCAGCCCCAGCATTTT. It is translated as CASSLGLPKYSNQPQHF.

The V and J genes are TRBV19 and TRBJ2-7, with 9 bases identical to TRBD1. The CDR3 spans 13 residues. The V gene's germline CDR1 is LNHDA and CDR2 SQIVND (reference sequence). Trimming took 3 bases from V and 5 from J; bases not matched to a gene: 2. CDR3 bases: TGTGCCAGTAGTATTCGGACAGGGGACGAGCAGTACTTC. Its translation is CASSIRTGDEQYF.

This clone was seen more than once but under ten times. The chain employs TRBV6-5 and TRBJ2-7; 12 bases align to TRBD2. Per germline, CDR1 MNHEY and CDR2 SVGAGI. There are 15 residues in the CDR3. The ends lost 6 bases at V and 4 bases at J; junction bases unmatched: 7. The CDR3 here is CASSTRLAGEYEQYF. CDR3 coding DNA: TGTGCCAGCAGCACTCGACTAGCGGGGGAGTACGAGCAGTACTTC.

V usage is TRBV12-3 or TRBV12-4 and J usage is TRBJ1-1; D not resolved. This CDR3 comprises 13 residues. V dropped 6 bases and J dropped 0 bases, with 8 bases sitting between them. CDR3 DNA: TGTGCCAGCAGACCCGACTTGAACACTGAAGCTTTCTTT. Protein: CASRPDLNTEAFF.

The chain recombines TRBV7-8 with TRBJ1-2; the match to TRBD1 covers 9 bases. Trimming cost V 5 bases and J 5 bases; bases outside gene matches: 9. This CDR3 contains 15 residues. The germline CDR1 and CDR2 sequences are SGHVS and FQNEAQ. The CDR3: CASSVPGQGGYGYTF. As DNA, the CDR3 is TGTGCCAGCAGCGTACCGGGACAGGGCGGGTATGGCTACACCTTC.

The chain joins TRBV29-1 to TRBJ2-1, with TRBD2 matching over 8 bases. V lost 3 bases to trimming and J lost 6 bases; unmatched junction nucleotides: 16. The CDR3 is made up of 17 amino acids. From germline, CDR1 is SQVTM and CDR2 ANQGSEA. CDR3 nucleotides: TGCAGCGTTGAGTCGCCCAAGACTAGCGTAATGTTCAATGAGCAGTTCTTC. It translates to CSVESPKTSVMFNEQFF.

The rearrangement links TRBV6-6 to TRBJ2-7; D might be TRBD1 (5 bases). The CDR3 has 15 residues. Germline V gene sequence: CDR1 MNHNY, CDR2 SVGAGI (reference sequence). Trimming pared 2 bases from V and 3 bases from J, leaving 14 bases between. This CDR3 reads CASSYPFQGLYEQYF. The CDR3 nucleotides read TGTGCCAGCAGTTACCCCTTCCAGGGTCTCTACGAGCAGTACTTC.

The chain links TRBV3-1 (or the pseudogene TRBV3-2) to TRBJ2-3; the D gene is possibly TRBD1 (5 bases). Between the trimmed V and J ends, which lost 0 bases and 2 bases, there was a span of 18 bases. The CDR3 spans 18 residues. CDR1 is LGHDT, CDR2 YNNKEL, per germline (reference sequence). CDR3 in DNA: TGTGCCAGCAGCCAAGATCCAGGGCTGCTCTATAACACAGATACGCAGTATTTT. It specifies CASSQDPGLLYNTDTQYF.

This clone was seen only once. This rearrangement joins TRBV5-1 to TRBJ2-2, with 11 bases that match TRBD2. Germline CDR1 reads SGHRS; CDR2 reads YFSETQ. There are 16 residues in the CDR3. The trim removed 7 bases at V and 4 bases at J, leaving 9 bases unmatched. DNA of the CDR3: TGCGCCAGCGCCGAAATAGCGGGAGGGGGCACCGGGGAGCTGTTTTTT. Residues: CASAEIAGGGTGELFF.

This chain connects TRBV6-5 to TRBJ2-1; a possible D gene is TRBD2 (7 bases). The CDR3 sequence is 15 residues long. The V gene lost 8 bases and the J gene lost 2 bases, with 16 bases spanning the gap. Germline assignment: CDR1 MNHEY and CDR2 SVGAGI. The CDR3 nucleotides read TGTGCCAGCGCAAGAGGGGGAGGGCCCTACAATGAGCAGTTCTTC. Its translation is CASARGGGPYNEQFF.

The chain has TRBV4-3 and TRBJ1-6; D gene unclear. The V end was cut by 0 bases, the J end by 7 bases, with 10 bases between. This CDR3 region has 15 residues. CDR1 and CDR2 (germline): LGHNA, YSLEER. CDR3 sequence reads: CASSQDRGINSPLHF. CDR3 DNA sequence: TGCGCCAGCAGCCAAGACCGGGGAATCAATTCACCCCTCCACTTT.

The gene calls are TRBV6-1 and TRBJ2-1, with D maybe TRBD1 (6 bases). Germline V gene sequence: CDR1 MNHNS, CDR2 SASEGT. The CDR3 loop spans 16 amino acids. V was shortened by 0 bases and J by 9 bases, with 18 bases between the two germline ends. The CDR3: CASSEAMGHRAVEQFF. The CDR3 DNA is TGTGCCAGCAGTGAAGCGATGGGACACAGGGCGGTTGAGCAGTTCTTC.

This rearrangement joins TRBV5-1 to TRBJ2-7; 8 nucleotides line up with TRBD2. In germline, CDR1 is SGHRS, CDR2 YFSETQ. Trimming at V came to 0 bases and at J to 3 bases, leaving 5 bases not matched to a gene. The CDR3 has 15 residues. In DNA, the CDR3 is TGCGCCAGCAGCTTGGATACGGGGGGGCTCTACGAGCAGTACTTC. Encoded protein: CASSLDTGGLYEQYF.

The chain couples TRBV19 to TRBJ1-2; 7 bases are a match to TRBD1. Germline CDR1 LNHDA, CDR2 SQIVND (reference sequence). CDR3 size: 14 residues. After removal of 7 bases from V and 6 bases from J, the junction contained 11 bases not matched to a gene. The CDR3 is CASNTLTGYDGYTF. The CDR3 DNA sequence: TGTGCCAGTAACACCTTGACAGGGTATGATGGCTACACCTTC. Full variable domain (remainder filled in from reference TRBV19 and TRBJ1-2): DGGITQSPKYLFRKEGQNVTLSCEQNLNHDAMYWYRQDPGQGLRLIYYSQIVNDFQKGDIAEGYSVSREKKESFPLTVTSAQKNPTAFYLCASNTLTGYDGYTFGSGTRLTVV.

The chain joins TRBV5-1 to TRBJ2-4; 8 bases map to TRBD1. The germline CDR1 and CDR2 sequences are SGHRS and YFSETQ. There are 15 residues in the CDR3. V dropped 3 bases and J dropped 9; count of bases not matched to a gene: 11. The CDR3 protein is CASSSRQGKDSIQYF. CDR3 bases: TGCGCCAGCAGCTCACGACAGGGGAAGGATAGCATTCAGTACTTC.

There are a few counts of this clone. The chain recombines TRBV10-3 with TRBJ1-5; 9 bases are a match to TRBD1. The CDR3 spans 13 residues. Germline CDR1 reads ENHRY; CDR2 reads SYGVKD. V lost 4 bases, J lost 5 bases, and 0 bases stayed unmatched. The CDR3 loop is CAISGQGDQPQHF. The CDR3 coding sequence is TGTGCCATCAGTGGACAGGGGGATCAGCCCCAGCATTTT.

The J gene is TRBJ1-1, the V gene TRBV10-3; 7 positions agree with TRBD1. This CDR3 region has 14 residues. Trimming at V came to 5 bases and at J to 3 bases, leaving 6 bases not matched to a gene. Per germline, CDR1 ENHRY and CDR2 SYGVKD. In DNA, the CDR3 is TGTGCCATCAGTACGACAGGGCCTGACACTGAAGCTTTCTTT. The encoded protein is CAISTTGPDTEAFF.

DNA for the CDR3: TGTGCCAGCAGCAAAATGGCGGGACAGGGCCGGTCCGGGGAGCTGTTTTTT. It translates to CASSKMAGQGRSGELFF. This chain links TRBV21-1 with TRBJ2-2; the table calls TRBD1, which could not be checked here. TRBV21-1 is labeled a pseudogene. This CDR3 has 17 amino acids.

The chain is built from TRBV7-2 and TRBJ2-3; 7 nucleotides align to TRBD1. This CDR3 region has 14 residues. J gave up 0 bases and V 6 bases, and 3 bases lay outside the gene matches. Germline values: CDR1 SGHTA, CDR2 FQGNSA. CDR3 amino acids: CASRGTVSTDTQYF. CDR3 in DNA: TGTGCCAGCAGGGGGACAGTCAGCACAGATACGCAGTATTTT.

This clone was detected only a few times. The rearrangement uses TRBV29-1 and TRBJ2-7; D might be TRBD2 (6 bases). This CDR3 has 13 amino acids. CDR1 is SQVTM and CDR2 is ANQGSEA in the germline V gene. V lost 6 bases and J lost 2, with 14 bases in between. The CDR3 DNA sequence: TGCAGCGTCGGCGGGACTGAAACCTACGAGCAGTACTTC. Translation gives CSVGGTETYEQYF.

The rearrangement uses TRBV2 and TRBJ1-4; D gene unclear. Germline V lookup: CDR1 SNHLY, CDR2 FYNNEI. The CDR3 has 14 residues. The germline V and J ends were trimmed by 6 bases and 0 bases, with 8 bases remaining between them. For the CDR3, the DNA is TGTGCCAGCAGGCTCGGGACAACTAATGAAAAACTGTTTTTT. Residues: CASRLGTTNEKLFF. Based on the CDR3 plus reference TRBV2 and TRBJ1-4, the full variable domain is EPEVTQTPSHQVTQMGQEVILRCVPISNHLYFYWYRQILGQKVEFLVSFYNNEISEKSEIFDDQFSVERPDGSNFTLKIRSTKLEDSAMYFCASRLGTTNEKLFFGSGTQLSVL.

The genes are TRBV5-1 and TRBJ2-5; perhaps TRBD1 as D (7 bases). This CDR3 is built from 15 residues. V was trimmed by 4 bases and J by 5 bases, leaving 18 bases between them. Per germline, CDR1 SGHRS and CDR2 YFSETQ. The CDR3 protein is CASSPQGGDVETQYF. DNA of the CDR3: TGCGCCAGCAGCCCGCAGGGGGGCGATGTGGAGACCCAGTACTTC.

CDR3: CASSGQGRGYNEQFF. The CDR3 coding sequence is TGTGCCAGTAGCGGACAGGGAAGGGGCTACAATGAGCAGTTCTTC. The chain links TRBV19 to TRBJ2-1; 8 nucleotides agree with TRBD1. Unmatched junction bases numbered 7, after V lost 6 bases and J lost 3 bases. CDR1 is LNHDA and CDR2 is SQIVND in the germline V gene (reference sequence). This CDR3 has 15 amino acids.

V gene TRBV6-2 or TRBV6-3 combines with J gene TRBJ2-3; 12 nucleotides match TRBD2. V shed 2 bases, J shed 6 bases, and the junction held 9 bases outside the gene matches. CDR1 and CDR2 (germline): MNHEY, SVGEGT. CDR3 size: 17 residues. The CDR3 sequence: CASSYGLAGGFGDTQYF. CDR3 bases: TGTGCCAGCAGTTACGGTCTAGCGGGAGGGTTTGGCGATACGCAGTATTTT.

This rearrangement joins TRBV12-3 or TRBV12-4 to TRBJ2-1; maybe TRBD1 (6 bases). CDR3 length equals 12 residues. The V and J ends lost 4 bases and 10 bases respectively, with 11 bases between them. Here the CDR3 reads CASSSQGLEQFF. The CDR3 DNA follows: TGTGCCAGCAGTTCACAGGGCCTAGAGCAGTTCTTC.

The chain combines TRBV23-1 with TRBJ1-1; the D gene is possibly TRBD1 (6 bases). TRBV23-1 is an ORF for which the function is uncertain. The CDR3 loop spans 16 amino acids. Between the trimmed V and J ends, which lost 0 bases and 1 base, there was a span of 12 bases. CDR3 coding DNA: TGCGCCAGCAGTCAATCGCCCGGGGGGCGGAACACTGAAGCTTTCTTT. Translated, it gives CASSQSPGGRNTEAFF.